One and the same sample provided the 26 T cell receptor beta chains below, sequenced in a study of PD-1 blockade in classical Hodgkin lymphoma. Each and every patient relapsed after autologous stem cell transplantation, and patients got differing brentuximab vedotin exposure. Using immunoSEQ multiplex PCR, the repertoire was profiled, and TCRdb retains in-frame clones only, with some absent. The sample has 95,000 to 120,000 clones; roughly 87% are singletons. Sequenced material: peripheral blood mononuclear cells (PBMCs), taken before the second cycle of nivolumab. The receptor source for this set is a human donor with classical Hodgkin lymphoma.

The chain couples TRBV5-4 to TRBJ2-5, with D possibly matching TRBD1 (5 bases). The CDR3 is 15 residues long. The V end was cut by 4 bases, the J end by 3 bases, with 16 bases between. Germline CDR1 reads SGHNT; CDR2 reads YYREEE (reference sequence). Written as DNA, the CDR3 is TGTGCCAGCAGCCGATCAGGGCAGTTAGAAGAGACCCAGTACTTC. Translating gives CASSRSGQLEETQYF. The full variable domain, its missing parts supplied by reference TRBV5-4 and TRBJ2-5, is ETGVTQSPTHLIKTRGQQVTLRCSSQSGHNTVSWYQQALGQGPQFIFQYYREEENGRGNFPPRFSGLQFPNYSSELNVNALELDDSALYLCASSRSGQLEETQYFGPGTRLLVL.

The rearrangement links TRBV14 to TRBJ2-3; D ambiguous. Germline CDR1 reads SGHDN; CDR2 reads FVKESK. Trimming removed 0 bases from V and 2 bases from J, with 15 bases in between. This CDR3 is 17 amino acids long. The CDR3 DNA reads as TGTGCCAGCAGCCAAGATTTTGGTCCCGTGTTCACAGATACGCAGTATTTT. This encodes CASSQDFGPVFTDTQYF.

The CDR3 protein is CASSLQGVGGTEAFF. CDR3 nucleotide sequence: TGTGCCAGCAGCCTACAGGGAGTCGGGGGCACTGAAGCTTTCTTT. The genes are TRBV11-3 and TRBJ1-1, with a tentative D call TRBD1 (6 bases). The V gene lost 5 bases and the J gene lost 4 bases, with 17 bases spanning the gap. The CDR3 runs 15 residues. From germline, CDR1 is SGHNT and CDR2 YENEEA. Drawing the rest from reference TRBV11-3 and TRBJ1-1, the complete variable domain is EAGVVQSPRYKIIEKKQPVAFWCNPISGHNTLYWYLQNLGQGPELLIRYENEEAVDDSQLPKDRFSAERLKGVDSTLKIQPAELGDSAVYLCASSLQGVGGTEAFFGQGTRLTVV.

The chain combines TRBV6-1 with TRBJ1-6; no reliable D call. This CDR3 region has 17 residues. Trimming took off 0 bases at V and 6 bases at J, with 15 bases between the two ends. Germline CDR1 reads MNHNS; CDR2 reads SASEGT. CDR3 DNA sequence: TGTGCCAGCAGTGAAGCGCCCCCCACAGTGGGTAATTCACCCCTCCACTTT. This sequence encodes CASSEAPPTVGNSPLHF.

The chain couples TRBV29-1 to TRBJ2-1; tentatively, D is TRBD2 (5 bases). CDR1 is SQVTM and CDR2 is ANQGSEA in the germline V gene. This CDR3 region has 15 residues. V was trimmed by 6 bases and J by 7 bases, leaving 22 bases between them. The DNA of the CDR3 is TGCAGCGTGCCGGGCGTCAGAGGGAAGCCGAATGAGCAGTTCTTC. Translated: CSVPGVRGKPNEQFF.

The genes are TRBV4-2 and TRBJ2-3, with D unclear. The CDR3 has 15 amino acids. In germline, CDR1 is LGHNA, CDR2 YNFKEQ. V was clipped by 2 bases and J by 7 bases, with 16 bases between them. CDR3 DNA sequence: TGTGCCAGCAGCCAAAACACCGACCCCATGTATACGCAGTATTTT. This gives the protein CASSQNTDPMYTQYF.

This sequence joins TRBV5-6 and TRBJ2-3; TRBD2 aligns across 8 bases. V lost 0 bases, J lost 5 bases, and 5 bases stayed unmatched. From germline, CDR1 is SGHDT and CDR2 YYEEEE. The CDR3 covers 15 residues. The CDR3 is CASSLGGLAGDTQYF. Here the CDR3 DNA reads TGTGCCAGCAGCTTGGGTGGGCTAGCGGGAGATACGCAGTATTTT.

This clone appeared once. This chain joins TRBV7-2 and TRBJ2-3; D not certain. Germline V gene sequence: CDR1 SGHTA, CDR2 FQGNSA. This CDR3 region has 15 residues. Between the trimmed V and J ends, which lost 3 bases and 1 base, there was a span of 11 bases. This chain's CDR3 is CASSFGLGGTDTQYF. In DNA form, the CDR3 reads TGTGCCAGCAGCTTTGGGCTGGGCGGCACAGATACGCAGTATTTT.

The count of this clone is one. The rearrangement joins TRBV12-5 to TRBJ1-4; D perhaps matches TRBD1 (6 bases). Germline V lookup: CDR1 LGHNT, CDR2 FRNRAP. The CDR3 contains 15 residues. V lost 2 bases to trimming and J lost 6 bases, with 13 bases between them. The CDR3 nucleotides read TGTGCTAGTGGTTTGCCTGACAGGAGCGATGAAAAACTGTTTTTT. It translates to CASGLPDRSDEKLFF. The full variable domain, completed using reference TRBV12-5 and TRBJ1-4, is DARVTQTPRHKVTEMGQEVTMRCQPILGHNTVFWYRQTMMQGLELLAYFRNRAPLDDSGMPKDRFSAEMPDATLATLKIQPSEPRDSAVYFCASGLPDRSDEKLFFGSGTQLSVL.

This rearrangement joins TRBV29-1 to TRBJ2-2; D is possibly TRBD2 (6 bases). CDR3 length: 15 amino acids. Germline loops: CDR1 SQVTM, CDR2 ANQGSEA. The DNA of the CDR3 is TGCAGTGGGGTCCGTCAGGGAGGTAGACCGGGGCAGCTGTTTTTT. The encoded protein is CSGVRQGGRPGQLFF.

This sequence joins TRBV28 and TRBJ2-5; weak D call: TRBD2 (6 bases). V was pared by 2 bases and J by 5 bases, with 15 bases between. The length of the CDR3 is 15 residues. From germline, CDR1 is MDHEN and CDR2 SYDVKM. CDR3 bases: TGTGCCAGCAGTTTAGTCGGGGAGGAGGCTGAGACCCAGTACTTC. Translated, it gives CASSLVGEEAETQYF.

V usage is TRBV5-4 and J usage is TRBJ1-2; maybe TRBD1 (5 bases). This CDR3 spans 14 amino acids. V was cut by 4 bases and J by 7 bases, with 17 bases left in between. The germline V gene has CDR1 SGHNT and CDR2 YYREEE (reference sequence). CDR3 sequence: CASSRAREIGGYTF. Written as DNA, the CDR3 is TGTGCCAGCAGCCGTGCCAGGGAGATTGGTGGCTACACCTTC.

The V and J genes are TRBV30 and TRBJ2-1, with 9 nucleotides matching TRBD2. CDR1 and CDR2 from the germline V gene are GTSNPN and SVGIG (reference sequence). There are 15 residues in the CDR3. V lost 1 base, J lost 5 bases, and 6 bases stayed unmatched. The DNA for the CDR3 is TGTGCCTGGAGTGGGGGGAGACTAGCGGACAATGAGCAGTTCTTC. Residues: CAWSGGRLADNEQFF.

This sequence joins TRBV10-3 and TRBJ1-1; TRBD1 matches 8 bases. The CDR3 runs 15 residues. Germline values: CDR1 ENHRY, CDR2 SYGVKD. After removal of 4 bases from V and 9 bases from J, the junction contained 13 bases not matched to a gene. The chain's CDR3 is CAISATLQGGVKAFF. For the CDR3, the DNA is TGTGCCATCAGTGCCACCCTACAGGGGGGGGTAAAAGCTTTCTTT.

This sequence joins TRBV5-1 and TRBJ2-1; TRBD2 aligns across 9 bases. With 2 bases clipped from V and 4 bases from J, the junction kept 7 bases outside the gene matches. CDR3 length: 16 residues. Germline CDR1 reads SGHRS; CDR2 reads YFSETQ. CDR3 residues: CASSFSSTSGYNEQFF. CDR3 bases: TGCGCCAGCAGCTTCTCTTCGACTAGCGGATACAATGAGCAGTTCTTC.

The rearrangement joins TRBV7-2 to TRBJ2-1; no reliable D call. This CDR3 region has 13 residues. Germline V CDR1 and CDR2: SGHTA, FQGNSA. V dropped 2 bases and J dropped 9 bases, with 11 bases sitting between them. CDR3 residues: CASSLYSGPEQFF. The CDR3 region has the DNA TGTGCCAGCAGCTTATACTCCGGGCCTGAGCAGTTCTTC.

V and J are TRBV7-9 and TRBJ2-5, with unresolved D. The V and J ends lost 2 bases and 7 bases respectively, with 17 bases between them. Germline CDR1 is SEHNR and CDR2 is FQNEAQ (reference sequence). The CDR3 consists of 15 residues. CDR3 in amino acids: CASSLKTAREWTQYF. The CDR3 coding sequence is TGTGCCAGCAGCTTAAAAACAGCTCGTGAGTGGACCCAGTACTTC. The full variable domain, rest sourced from reference TRBV7-9 and TRBJ2-5, is DTGVSQNPRHKITKRGQNVTFRCDPISEHNRLYWYRQTLGQGPEFLTYFQNEAQLEKSRLLSDRFSAERPKGSFSTLEIQRTEQGDSAMYLCASSLKTAREWTQYFGPGTRLLVL.

The chain combines TRBV6-5 with TRBJ2-7; 8 nucleotides agree with TRBD2. The ends lost 6 bases at V and 4 bases at J; junction bases unmatched: 8. The CDR3 is 14 amino acids. CDR1 is MNHEY, CDR2 SVGAGI, per germline. The CDR3 DNA follows: TGTGCCAGCAGGGATGGACTAGCTCCTTACGAGCAGTACTTC. This gives the protein CASRDGLAPYEQYF.

The chain couples TRBV10-1 to TRBJ1-1; a possible D gene is TRBD1 (5 bases). CDR3 length: 11 residues. CDR1 is WNHNN and CDR2 is SYGVQD in the germline V gene (reference sequence). V was clipped by 2 bases and J by 7 bases, with 5 bases between them. CDR3 region: CASSEGGEAFF. CDR3 DNA: TGCGCCAGCAGTGAGGGGGGTGAAGCTTTCTTT.

The J gene is TRBJ1-2, the V gene TRBV5-4, with 8 positions matching TRBD1. Germline V gene data show CDR1 as SGHNT and CDR2 as YYREEE (reference sequence). The CDR3 consists of 16 residues. After removal of 0 bases from V and 0 bases from J, the junction contained 4 bases not matched to a gene. CDR3 loop: CASSLVRDRTNYGYTF. The CDR3 DNA reads TGTGCCAGCAGCTTGGTGAGGGACAGGACTAACTATGGCTACACCTTC.

J is TRBJ2-1 and V is TRBV2; the D gene is possibly TRBD2 (5 bases). Germline CDR1 reads SNHLY; CDR2 reads FYNNEI. Between the trimmed V and J ends, which lost 4 bases and 7 bases, there was a span of 14 bases. CDR3 length equals 14 residues. The chain's CDR3 is CASSVEGLGNEQFF. For the CDR3, the DNA is TGTGCCAGCAGTGTTGAGGGATTGGGAAATGAGCAGTTCTTC.

This clone was seen only once. The chain couples TRBV28 to TRBJ1-2; D is unresolved. V was cut by 6 bases and J by 8 bases, with 16 bases left in between. Germline V CDR1 and CDR2: MDHEN, SYDVKM. The CDR3 consists of 13 residues. The CDR3 reads CASSPWRVGGYTF. CDR3 bases: TGTGCCAGCAGCCCCTGGAGGGTGGGAGGCTACACCTTC.

The chain employs TRBV7-2 and TRBJ1-2; D might be TRBD1 (6 bases). The V and J ends lost 3 bases and 4 bases respectively, with 21 bases between them. This CDR3 is 17 amino acids long. Germline V CDR1 and CDR2: SGHTA, FQGNSA. The CDR3 DNA follows: TGTGCCAGCAGCTTTGGGGACGGGGGCCTACTCTCCTATGGCTACACCTTC. It yields the protein CASSFGDGGLLSYGYTF.

The gene calls are TRBV5-4 and TRBJ2-7; TRBD1 matches 7 bases. V dropped 4 bases and J dropped 1; count of bases not matched to a gene: 8. CDR3 length: 15 residues. CDR1 is SGHNT, CDR2 YYREEE, per germline (reference sequence). The CDR3 is CASSLTGFGSYEQYF. The CDR3 bases are TGTGCCAGCAGCCTGACAGGGTTCGGGTCCTACGAGCAGTACTTC.

The chain combines TRBV6-5 with TRBJ1-1, with no clear D. Germline CDR1 MNHEY, CDR2 SVGAGI. Between the trimmed V and J ends, which lost 0 bases and 1 base, there was a span of 6 bases. The CDR3 spans 14 residues. In DNA, the CDR3 is TGTGCCAGCAGTTACTCCCCCCAGAACACTGAAGCTTTCTTT. Protein product: CASSYSPQNTEAFF.

The CDR3 loop reads CASSADQGLETQYF. CDR3 nucleotide sequence: TGTGCCAGCAGTGCAGATCAGGGGCTCGAGACCCAGTACTTC. The rearrangement joins TRBV2 to TRBJ2-5; tentative D call: TRBD1 (6 bases). Germline lookup yields CDR1 SNHLY and CDR2 FYNNEI. This CDR3 has 14 amino acids. With 4 bases removed from V and 5 bases from J, the gap between germline ends came to 14 bases.